This TCR beta chain emerged from a study of human T cells and chemical hapten exposure. Study-level background: TCR yields differed between samples (mainly from small differences in pooled library volume).

TCRdb processed the RACE reads anew with MiXCR; each CDR3 protein has one entry. The table lists some 170,000 distinct CDR3 sequences, 25% to 35% of them singletons, with around 2.3% in the top ten. In this sample, this clonotype turned up many times. The CDR3 length is 13 residues. CDR1 and CDR2 from the germline V gene are DFQATT and SNEGSKA (reference sequence). Documented time point: patch test 3, about 24 weeks after DPC sensitization. Treatment denoted: therapeutic diphenylcyclopropenone sensitization with weekly scalp DPC. Blood sampling preceded each patch test application. The authors' total RNA extraction used unfractionated whole blood.

This specimen was whole blood, taken in connection with sensitization to the hapten diphenylcyclopropenone (DPC). The chain is built from TRBV20-1 and TRBJ1-1; possible D gene TRBD1, 6 bases. This receptor was taken from a woman aged 18-29 years with alopecia areata. Some clones in this sample may be carry-over from other donors' samples. This CDR3 reads CSGLIEGDTEAFF. For the CDR3, the DNA is TGCAGCGGTTTGATTGAGGGGGACACTGAAGCTTTCTTT.